This TCR beta chain emerged from a study of blood T cell repertoires in COVID-19. Across the whole study: T cells, B-cell-depleted T cells, or PBMCs supplied cDNA or gDNA.

The method was immunoSEQ multiplex PCR; TCRdb's version includes in-frame clones alone and lacks a portion of them. The sample has some 29,000 clones; nearly 80% are singletons. V gave up 1 base and J gave up 4 bases, with 7 bases separating them. This CDR3 is 14 amino acids long. Germline CDR1 reads MNHNS; CDR2 reads SASEGT. This clonotype originated in an older woman with acute or convalescent COVID-19. The V and J genes are TRBV6-1 and TRBJ2-2, with a possible D match to TRBD1 (5 bases). Specimen: peripheral blood. CDR3 DNA: TGTGCCAGCAGTGAAGGACAGACCACCGGGGAGCTGTTTTTT. Translation: CASSEGQTTGELFF.